This TCR beta chain originates from a study of Ad26.COV2.S vaccination and SARS-CoV-2 variants. Study-level results: Vaccine recipients and placebo recipients showed similar non-spike TCR breadth. Relative to placebo recipients, vaccine recipients exhibited elevated spike-specific TCR breadth.

The J segment lost 3 bases and the V segment lost 4 bases, leaving 12 bases of the junction unmatched. This CDR3 spans 16 amino acids. Germline V gene data show CDR1 as SGHRS and CDR2 as YFSETQ. The method was immunoSEQ multiplex PCR; TCRdb's version includes in-frame clones alone and lacks a portion of them. The sample includes 300,000 to 400,000 clones, 80% to 90% of them seen just once. Treatment described: some 19 received Ad26.COV2.S at low or high dose, single or two shots; about five received placebo; per-sample allocation not given. Collection of samples fell on day 63 after the first vaccine or placebo injection. As to this clone: The target antigen is unknown.

This specimen was peripheral blood, taken in a trial of Ad26.COV2.S vaccine versus placebo. V usage is TRBV5-1 and J usage is TRBJ2-7; 8 nucleotides align to TRBD2. This clonotype originated in a person between 18 and 59 years old who received the Ad26.COV2.S COVID-19 vaccine or a placebo. Written as DNA, the CDR3 is TGCGCCAGCAGCCTTCGGGGGGGCGCGATAATCTACGAGCAGTACTTC. It yields the protein CASSLRGGAIIYEQYF.